Below, 24 T cell receptor beta chains from the same sample are listed, as sequenced in a study of naive and memory T cell subsets. An equimolar mix of two oligonucleotides served as the beta constant-region primer for TRBC1 and TRBC2. Four rounds of PCR amplified the ligated cDNA using nested alpha and beta constant-region primers plus SP2. TCRdb analysed the UMI-ligation and nested PCR reads with MiXCR anew, one entry per CDR3 protein. The sample consists of 85,000 or so distinct CDR3 sequences, over 9% of them appearing once. Sequencing was done on a sample of naive CD8+ T cells from blood. These receptors were collected from a human donor in good health.

This rearrangement joins TRBV9 to TRBJ2-3; TRBD1 matches at 8 bases. This CDR3 spans 16 amino acids. J lost 3 bases, V lost 0 bases, and 6 bases had no gene match. CDR1 is SGDLS, CDR2 YYNGEE, per germline. The CDR3 region is CASSVGAGGATDTQYF. The CDR3 nucleotides read TGTGCCAGCAGCGTAGGGGCAGGGGGCGCGACAGATACGCAGTATTTT.

CDR3 coding DNA: TGTGCCAGCAGCTCCGATGGGACTAGCGGACCTGGCGAGCAGTTCTTC. Translating it yields CASSSDGTSGPGEQFF. This sequence joins TRBV13 and TRBJ2-1; 11 nucleotides line up with TRBD2. The length of the CDR3 is 16 residues. V trimming: 4 bases; J trimming: 10 bases; junction bases outside the gene matches: 12. Looked up from germline, CDR1 is PRHDT and CDR2 is FYEKMQ (reference sequence). Together with reference TRBV13 and TRBJ2-1, the CDR3 gives the full variable domain: AAGVIQSPRHLIKEKRETATLKCYPIPRHDTVYWYQQGPGQDPQFLISFYEKMQSDKGSIPDRFSAQQFSDYHSELNMSSLELGDSALYFCASSSDGTSGPGEQFFGPGTRLTVL.

This clonotype was recorded a few times. V and J are TRBV2 and TRBJ2-5; 8 bases agree with TRBD1. V trimming: 1 base; J trimming: 1 base; junction bases outside the gene matches: 5. This CDR3 comprises 16 residues. The germline V gene has CDR1 SNHLY and CDR2 FYNNEI. CDR3 loop: CASSEEAGGPQETQYF. The DNA for the CDR3 is TGTGCCAGCAGTGAAGAAGCAGGGGGCCCCCAAGAGACCCAGTACTTC.

The CDR3 loop is CSVEGGDGYEQYF. CDR3 nucleotides: TGCAGCGTTGAAGGGGGCGATGGCTACGAGCAGTACTTC. The V and J genes are TRBV29-1 and TRBJ2-7, with D perhaps TRBD1 (5 bases). The germline V and J ends were trimmed by 1 base and 3 bases, with 10 bases remaining between them. The length of the CDR3 is 13 residues. Germline CDR1 and CDR2: SQVTM and ANQGSEA.

The genes are TRBV5-5 and TRBJ2-2; 11 nucleotides line up with TRBD2. Germline V CDR1 and CDR2: SGHKS, YYEKEE (reference sequence). The CDR3 is made up of 15 amino acids. V dropped 7 bases and J dropped 5; count of bases not matched to a gene: 7. Written as DNA, the CDR3 is TGTGCCAGCCTACAGAGACTAGCGGGGACCGGGGAGCTGTTTTTT. Amino acids: CASLQRLAGTGELFF.

This chain links TRBV7-9 with TRBJ2-6; 10 bases align to TRBD1. V lost 6 bases to trimming and J lost 3 bases; unmatched junction nucleotides: 11. The CDR3 loop spans 18 amino acids. Germline V gene data show CDR1 as SEHNR and CDR2 as FQNEAQ (reference sequence). CDR3 in DNA: TGTGCCAGCAGAAATAACCGGGACAGGGGAAATGGGGCCAACGTCCTGACTTTC. Translating it yields CASRNNRDRGNGANVLTF.

This clonotype came up many times. V is TRBV5-1 and J is TRBJ2-3; D not resolved. In germline, CDR1 is SGHRS, CDR2 YFSETQ. The CDR3 is made up of 14 amino acids. Deletions cut 2 bases from V and 6 bases from J, with 13 bases between. CDR3 sequence (DNA): TGCGCCAGCAGCTTACACAGAGAGCTGGATACGCAGTATTTT. Residues: CASSLHRELDTQYF.

A note on this clonotype: A single base separates this from a much larger clone, so it may be a read error. The CDR3 does not end in the conserved phenylalanine or tryptophan, so this is likely a read error. J is TRBJ2-2 and V is TRBV4-1; D is undetermined. V was clipped by 6 bases and J by 8 bases, with 7 bases between them. Germline V gives CDR1 MGHRA, CDR2 YSYEKL. CDR3 length equals 11 residues. CDR3 bases: TGCGCCAGCAGAGGTACTGGGGAGCTGTTTGTT. The encoded protein is CASRGTGELFV.

The sample holds a few counts of this clonotype. V usage is TRBV7-8 and J usage is TRBJ2-1; D is unclear. Germline loops: CDR1 SGHVS, CDR2 FQNEAQ. V was cut by 3 bases and J by 8 bases, with 5 bases left in between. CDR3 length: 11 residues. In DNA form, the CDR3 reads TGTGCCAGCAGCTTGTCAGATGAGCAGTTCTTC. Its translation is CASSLSDEQFF.

There are many counts of this clonotype. The chain uses TRBV27 and TRBJ2-7, with 7 nucleotides matching TRBD2. Germline CDR1 reads MNHEY; CDR2 reads SMNVEV (reference sequence). V shed 2 bases, J shed 3 bases, and the junction held 1 base outside the gene matches. The CDR3 totals 13 residues. The CDR3 nucleotides read TGTGCCAGCAGTTTAATAGCGGGCTACGAGCAGTACTTC. Translating gives CASSLIAGYEQYF.

This clonotype was seen more than once but under ten times. The chain combines TRBV4-1 with TRBJ2-7; 9 bases fit TRBD2. The CDR3 totals 16 residues. V lost 0 bases and J lost 1; bases outside the gene matches: 4. Per the germline V gene, CDR1 is MGHRA and CDR2 is YSYEKL. CDR3 sequence: CASSQEGAGGSYEQYF. The CDR3 nucleotides are TGCGCCAGCAGCCAAGAGGGAGCGGGAGGTTCCTACGAGCAGTACTTC.

V and J are TRBV29-1 and TRBJ1-4; D remains unclear. CDR3 length equals 13 residues. Germline V gives CDR1 SQVTM, CDR2 ANQGSEA. V shed 3 bases and J shed 7 bases, with 12 bases lying between them. CDR3 residues: CSVDEEFGEKLFF. The CDR3 coding sequence is TGCAGCGTTGATGAGGAGTTTGGTGAAAAACTGTTTTTT.

The sample holds many counts of this clonotype. The rearrangement links TRBV10-3 to TRBJ2-1, with TRBD2 identical over 7 bases. Trimming at V came to 5 bases and at J to 9 bases, leaving 4 bases not matched to a gene. The CDR3 covers 12 residues. Germline loops: CDR1 ENHRY, CDR2 SYGVKD. CDR3 amino acids: CAISPPGGEQFF. Written as DNA, the CDR3 is TGTGCCATCAGTCCCCCGGGGGGTGAGCAGTTCTTC.

This clonotype has a handful of counts. The chain combines TRBV3-1 with TRBJ2-7; 7 bases map to TRBD1. CDR1 and CDR2 from the germline V gene are LGHDT and YNNKEL (reference sequence). Germline trimming cut 4 bases from V and 2 bases from J; bases unmatched to any gene: 5. The CDR3 runs 14 residues. The CDR3 region is CASSLGTAPYEQYF. The CDR3, as DNA: TGTGCCAGCAGCCTCGGGACAGCTCCCTACGAGCAGTACTTC.

This clonotype has only a few counts. The V gene is TRBV27, the J gene TRBJ1-5; D is undetermined. The CDR3 length is 16 residues. Germline V CDR1 and CDR2: MNHEY, SMNVEV (reference sequence). Deletions cut 5 bases from V and 7 bases from J, with 21 bases between. CDR3 coding DNA: TGTGCCAGCAGTCCCTACGTAGGAGGCCCGCGCCAGCCCCAGCATTTT. This sequence encodes CASSPYVGGPRQPQHF.

V is TRBV6-5 and J is TRBJ2-3; D is tentatively TRBD1 or TRBD2 (7 bases each). CDR1 is MNHEY and CDR2 is SVGAGI in the germline V gene. The CDR3 contains 15 residues. Trimming pared 7 bases from V and 6 bases from J, leaving 20 bases between. The CDR3 loop is CASTSSGGVDDTQYF. The DNA for the CDR3 is TGTGCCAGCACATCCTCAGGGGGGGTTGACGATACGCAGTATTTT.

The V call is TRBV9, the J call TRBJ2-5; D gene uncertain. The length of the CDR3 is 10 residues. Germline lookup yields CDR1 SGDLS and CDR2 YYNGEE. Trimming took 9 bases from V and 7 from J, leaving 10 bases between them. CDR3 loop: CANPDGTQYF. As DNA, the CDR3 is TGTGCCAACCCCGATGGGACCCAGTACTTC.

This clonotype was seen many times. The V gene is TRBV29-1, the J gene TRBJ1-3; TRBD1 aligns across 8 bases. CDR1 and CDR2 (germline): SQVTM, ANQGSEA. The CDR3 has 15 amino acids. V trimming: 3 bases; J trimming: 6 bases; junction bases outside the gene matches: 10. The CDR3 region has the DNA TGCAGCGTTGATCAGCGTCAGGGGGCAACAAACACCATATATTTT. Translated: CSVDQRQGATNTIYF.

In this sample, this clonotype turned up a few times. This chain connects TRBV5-1 to TRBJ2-7; 9 bases agree with TRBD1. V lost 0 bases to trimming and J lost 5 bases; unmatched junction nucleotides: 6. CDR3 length: 15 residues. Looked up from germline, CDR1 is SGHRS and CDR2 is YFSETQ. This chain's CDR3 is CASSLVGTGFDEQYF. The CDR3, as DNA: TGCGCCAGCAGCTTGGTAGGGACAGGGTTCGACGAGCAGTACTTC.

In this sample, this clonotype turned up many times. V gene TRBV9 combines with J gene TRBJ2-7; 11 nucleotides match TRBD1. The CDR3 spans 13 residues. J was trimmed by 6 bases and V by 3 bases; bases with no gene match: 2. Germline CDR1 and CDR2: SGDLS and YYNGEE. This CDR3 is CASSGGTGGEQYF. The CDR3 DNA reads as TGTGCCAGCAGCGGCGGGACAGGGGGCGAGCAGTACTTC.

This clonotype was detected many times. The rearrangement joins TRBV6-1 to TRBJ2-3; D gene uncertain. The CDR3 totals 13 residues. CDR1 MNHNS and CDR2 SASEGT come from the germline V gene. V lost 5 bases, J lost 1 base, and 7 bases lay in between. The CDR3 nucleotides read TGTGCCAGCAGTTACCTTCGCACAGATACGCAGTATTTT. Amino acid sequence: CASSYLRTDTQYF.

The chain links TRBV5-6 to TRBJ2-7; D might be TRBD2 (5 bases). The CDR3 consists of 13 residues. Germline loops: CDR1 SGHDT, CDR2 YYEEEE. Trimming took 0 bases from V and 3 from J, leaving 7 bases between them. CDR3 DNA sequence: TGTGCCAGCAGCTTGGGAGGGTACTACGAGCAGTACTTC. This translates into CASSLGGYYEQYF.

This clonotype was observed a few times. The chain couples TRBV6-5 to TRBJ1-2; D is ambiguous. Germline-derived CDR1 and CDR2 are MNHEY and SVGAGI. The CDR3 runs 15 residues. V lost 1 base to trimming and J lost 0 bases, with 9 bases between them. The CDR3 loop is CASSYWLGSNYGYTF. The CDR3 DNA is TGTGCCAGCAGTTACTGGCTGGGGTCTAACTATGGCTACACCTTC.

The chain recombines TRBV7-6 with TRBJ2-7; D perhaps matches TRBD1 (5 bases). V lost 1 base and J 0 bases, leaving 10 bases between the germline ends. The V gene's germline CDR1 is SGHVS and CDR2 FNYEAQ. The CDR3 covers 15 residues. The CDR3 DNA sequence: TGTGCCAGCAGCTTAGAGGCCCAGGGCTCCTACGAGCAGTACTTC. Its protein is CASSLEAQGSYEQYF. The complete variable domain, with remaining parts taken from reference TRBV7-6 and TRBJ2-7, reads GAGVSQSPRYKVTKRGQDVALRCDPISGHVSLYWYRQALGQGPEFLTYFNYEAQQDKSGLPNDRFSAERPEGSISTLTIQRTEQRDSAMYRCASSLEAQGSYEQYFGPGTRLTVT.